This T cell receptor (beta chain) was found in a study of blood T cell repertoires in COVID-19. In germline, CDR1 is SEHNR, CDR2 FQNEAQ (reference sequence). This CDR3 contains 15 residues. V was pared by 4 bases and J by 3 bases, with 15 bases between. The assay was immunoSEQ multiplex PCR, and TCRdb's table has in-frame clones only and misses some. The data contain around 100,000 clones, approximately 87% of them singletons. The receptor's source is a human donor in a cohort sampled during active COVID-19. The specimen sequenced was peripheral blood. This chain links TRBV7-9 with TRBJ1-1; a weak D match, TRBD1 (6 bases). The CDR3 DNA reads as TGTGCCAGCAGCTATGGAGGACAGTTCGACACTGAAGCTTTCTTT. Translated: CASSYGGQFDTEAFF.